The 23 T cell receptor beta chains given below trace back to one sample, sequenced in a study of human T cells and chemical hapten exposure. The time point: patch test 1, 2 weeks after DPC sensitization. Treatment given: therapeutic diphenylcyclopropenone sensitization with weekly scalp DPC. In TCRdb, the RACE reads were re-called with MiXCR into one record per CDR3 protein. The sample has about 360,000 distinct CDR3 sequences; around 7% are singletons. The starting material was whole blood, obtained in connection with sensitization to the hapten diphenylcyclopropenone (DPC). All receptors come from a woman between 18 and 30 years old with alopecia areata. Some clones in this sample may be carry-over from other donors' samples.

This clonotype was seen many times. The chain combines TRBV11-2 with TRBJ2-2; 7 bases map to TRBD1. Germline CDR1 SGHAT, CDR2 FQNNGV. V gave up 7 bases and J gave up 5 bases; unmatched junction bases: 7. This CDR3 spans 14 amino acids. CDR3 bases: TGTGCCAGCACCAGGGACAGACGAACCGGGGAGCTGTTTTTT. Translating gives CASTRDRRTGELFF. The full variable domain, completed using reference TRBV11-2 and TRBJ2-2, is EAGVAQSPRYKIIEKRQSVAFWCNPISGHATLYWYQQILGQGPKLLIQFQNNGVVDDSQLPKDRFSAERLKGVDSTLKIQPAKLEDSAVYLCASTRDRRTGELFFGEGSRLTVL.

This clonotype was seen at least ten times. This chain uses TRBV4-3 with TRBJ1-1, with unresolved D. Germline V lookup: CDR1 LGHNA, CDR2 YSLEER. The CDR3 spans 13 residues. The germline V and J ends were trimmed by 0 bases and 8 bases, with 10 bases remaining between them. For the CDR3, the DNA is TGCGCCAGCAGCCAAGAAGCAGAGAGGGAAGCTTTCTTT. Encoded protein: CASSQEAEREAFF.

This clonotype occurred many times. The rearrangement joins TRBV29-1 to TRBJ1-2; TRBD1 matches at 9 bases. The germline CDR1 and CDR2 sequences are SQVTM and ANQGSEA. This CDR3 spans 12 amino acids. The trim removed 4 bases at V and 4 bases at J, leaving 1 base unmatched. Written as DNA, the CDR3 is TGCAGCGTTGGGGGACAGGGCTATGGCTACACCTTC. Translation: CSVGGQGYGYTF. The full variable domain, with the rest looked up from reference TRBV29-1 and TRBJ1-2, is SAVISQKPSRDICQRGTSLTIQCQVDSQVTMMFWYRQQPGQSLTLIATANQGSEATYESGFVIDKFPISRPNLTFSTLTVSNMSPEDSSIYLCSVGGQGYGYTFGSGTRLTVV.

This clonotype was counted at least ten times. The chain recombines TRBV6-2 or TRBV6-3 with TRBJ1-1; D is undetermined. CDR3 length equals 15 residues. Germline CDR1 reads MNHEY; CDR2 reads SVGEGT. Trimming cost V 0 bases and J 11 bases, with 19 bases left between them. CDR3 in amino acids: CASSYSISRVRNAFF. Here the CDR3 DNA reads TGTGCCAGCAGTTACTCGATTTCGAGGGTTCGCAACGCTTTCTTT.

Many counts were recorded for this clonotype. The chain combines TRBV14 with TRBJ2-7, with 9 bases that match TRBD2. Unmatched junction bases numbered 4, after V lost 4 bases and J lost 3 bases. This CDR3 comprises 14 residues. Germline CDR1 and CDR2: SGHDN and FVKESK. The CDR3 sequence is CASSLGLANYEQYF. The CDR3 DNA is TGTGCCAGCAGCCTGGGACTAGCTAACTACGAGCAGTACTTC.

This clonotype came up many times. The chain employs TRBV5-8 and TRBJ1-5, with D maybe TRBD1 (5 bases). Trimming shortened V by 2 bases and J by 0 bases, and 15 bases separated the two germline ends. Germline-derived CDR1 and CDR2 are SGHTS and YDEGEE. The CDR3 loop spans 17 amino acids. This chain's CDR3 is CASSFQGASYSNQPQHF. The CDR3 DNA reads as TGTGCCAGCAGCTTTCAGGGCGCGAGTTATAGCAATCAGCCCCAGCATTTT.

The chain links TRBV20-1 to TRBJ1-2, with a weak D call TRBD1 (5 bases). Germline CDR1 reads DFQATT; CDR2 reads SNEGSKA (reference sequence). The V and J ends lost 6 bases and 0 bases respectively, with 8 bases between them. The CDR3 length is 12 residues. The CDR3 is CSAKTANYGYTF. CDR3 bases: TGCAGTGCGAAGACAGCTAACTATGGCTACACCTTC.

A few counts support this clonotype. This chain joins TRBV4-2 and TRBJ2-1; TRBD2 matches 8 bases. The CDR3 covers 16 residues. V shed 0 bases and J 4 bases; nucleotides not matched to a gene: 5. The germline CDR1 and CDR2 sequences are LGHNA and YNFKEQ. In DNA, the CDR3 is TGTGCCAGCAGCCAAGATCGGTTAGCGGGGTACAATGAGCAGTTCTTC. It encodes CASSQDRLAGYNEQFF.

This clonotype showed up many times. V gene TRBV10-3 combines with J gene TRBJ2-3; 9 nucleotides match TRBD1. This CDR3 is built from 18 residues. Germline values: CDR1 ENHRY, CDR2 SYGVKD. V lost 3 bases, J lost 0 bases, and 10 bases stayed unmatched. Here the CDR3 reads CAISDPQGGQGSTDTQYF. The CDR3 nucleotides read TGTGCCATCAGTGATCCCCAGGGGGGACAGGGAAGCACAGATACGCAGTATTTT.

In this sample, this clonotype turned up many times. This chain connects TRBV12-3 or TRBV12-4 to TRBJ1-1, with D maybe TRBD1 (5 bases). The CDR3 is 15 amino acids. Trimming removed 6 bases from V and 4 bases from J, with 18 bases in between. As DNA, the CDR3 is TGTGCCAGCAGAATACCCTTTTCAGGGAGCACTGAAGCTTTCTTT. This codes for CASRIPFSGSTEAFF.

This clonotype came up many times. The chain employs TRBV5-1 and TRBJ2-3; D gene ambiguous. Germline V gives CDR1 SGHRS, CDR2 YFSETQ. V dropped 3 bases and J dropped 2 bases, with 10 bases sitting between them. CDR3 size: 14 residues. This CDR3 is CASSSLETTDTQYF. In nucleotides, the CDR3 is TGCGCCAGCAGCTCCCTAGAGACCACAGATACGCAGTATTTT.

This clonotype has ten or more counts. The V gene is TRBV5-6, the J gene TRBJ2-3; D might be TRBD1 or TRBD2, each matching 6 bases. CDR1 and CDR2 from the germline V gene are SGHDT and YYEEEE. V was pared by 2 bases and J by 5 bases, with 21 bases between. The CDR3 has 17 residues. The CDR3 nucleotides read TGTGCCAGCAGCTTTTTCTCGGGGGCTAAGGTGGAAGATACGCAGTATTTT. Translated: CASSFFSGAKVEDTQYF.

J is TRBJ2-7 and V is TRBV5-1; D is ambiguous. V lost 0 bases, J lost 0 bases, and 10 bases lay in between. This CDR3 contains 15 residues. Germline CDR1 reads SGHRS; CDR2 reads YFSETQ. The CDR3 DNA reads TGCGCCAGCAGCTTGGATGGGCACTCCTCCTACGAGCAGTACTTC. Translation: CASSLDGHSSYEQYF.

This clonotype was counted ten times or more. The chain recombines TRBV27 with TRBJ2-1, with TRBD2 matching over 7 bases. The CDR3 is 14 residues long. The V gene's germline CDR1 is MNHEY and CDR2 SMNVEV (reference sequence). V lost 3 bases and J lost 4; bases outside the gene matches: 3. The CDR3 nucleotides read TGTGCCAGCAGTTTGGAGGGACTATACAATGAGCAGTTCTTC. Translation: CASSLEGLYNEQFF.

This clonotype was recorded many times. The chain couples TRBV20-1 to TRBJ2-1; D unresolved. The V gene's germline CDR1 is DFQATT and CDR2 SNEGSKA (reference sequence). The V end was cut by 1 base, the J end by 3 bases, with 10 bases between. This CDR3 is built from 14 residues. The CDR3 protein is CSARVPFDYNEQFF. The DNA for the CDR3 is TGCAGTGCTAGAGTGCCGTTCGACTACAATGAGCAGTTCTTC.

This clonotype was seen a few times. The chain combines TRBV9 with TRBJ2-2; D call uncertain. The CDR3 has 15 amino acids. The germline V gene encodes CDR1 SGDLS and CDR2 YYNGEE. V was pared by 0 bases and J by 7 bases, with 13 bases between. CDR3 coding DNA: TGTGCCAGCAGCGTAGAAGCGCGGTTGAGCGGGGAGCTGTTTTTT. Protein product: CASSVEARLSGELFF. Full variable domain (missing parts from reference TRBV9 and TRBJ2-2): DSGVTQTPKHLITATGQRVTLRCSPRSGDLSVYWYQQSLDQGLQFLIQYYNGEERAKGNILERFSAQQFPDLHSELNLSSLELGDSALYFCASSVEARLSGELFFGEGSRLTVL.

This clonotype came up many times. The chain carries TRBV4-3 and TRBJ2-2; the D call may be TRBD1 or TRBD2 (5 bases each). With 0 bases removed from V and 3 bases from J, the gap between germline ends came to 14 bases. Germline CDR1 reads LGHNA; CDR2 reads YSLEER. This CDR3 has 17 residues. CDR3 region: CASSQDGTDIHTGELFF. As DNA, the CDR3 is TGCGCCAGCAGCCAAGACGGGACGGACATACACACCGGGGAGCTGTTTTTT.

The V and J genes are TRBV29-1 and TRBJ2-5; 7 bases agree with TRBD1. The CDR3 contains 14 residues. The junction had 12 bases not matched to a gene; V was cut back by 6 bases and J by 5 bases. The germline gives CDR1 SQVTM, CDR2 ANQGSEA. This CDR3 is CSVGTGALSETQYF. The CDR3 DNA sequence: TGCAGCGTCGGCACAGGGGCGTTGAGTGAGACCCAGTACTTC.

The chain joins TRBV4-3 to TRBJ2-7, with 7 bases identical to TRBD1. V lost 1 base to trimming and J lost 5 bases; unmatched junction nucleotides: 11. Germline CDR1 and CDR2: LGHNA and YSLEER. The CDR3 sequence is 16 residues long. CDR3 sequence: CASSQAEDRGPHEQYF. The CDR3 DNA reads TGCGCCAGCAGCCAAGCGGAGGATAGGGGGCCCCACGAGCAGTACTTC.

Points on this clonotype: Its ends do not fully match the called genes, so a read error is possible. V gene TRBV7-7 combines with J gene TRBJ2-5; a possible D gene is TRBD1 (6 bases). Germline assignment: CDR1 SSHAT and CDR2 FNYEAQ (reference sequence). There are 14 residues in the CDR3. The chain's CDR3 is CASSLEEGEETQYF. The CDR3 DNA follows: TGTGCTAGCAGCTTAGAAGAGGGGGAAGAGACCCAGTACTTC.

A few counts support this clonotype. V and J are TRBV12-3 or TRBV12-4 and TRBJ2-4; no clear D gene. The CDR3 has 15 residues. Trimming took 3 bases from V and 0 from J, leaving 9 bases between them. The CDR3 protein is CASSFPLVAKNIQYF. DNA of the CDR3: TGTGCCAGCAGTTTCCCGTTGGTAGCCAAAAACATTCAGTACTTC.

The chain couples TRBV7-2 to TRBJ2-3; D is undetermined. CDR1 SGHTA and CDR2 FQGNSA come from the germline V gene. CDR3 size: 16 residues. The V and J ends lost 1 base and 1 base respectively, with 12 bases between them. The DNA of the CDR3 is TGTGCCAGCAGCTTAGGTCGCGGCTACGGCACAGATACGCAGTATTTT. Its translation: CASSLGRGYGTDTQYF. Based on the CDR3 plus reference TRBV7-2 and TRBJ2-3, the full variable domain is GAGVSQSPSNKVTEKGKDVELRCDPISGHTALYWYRQSLGQGLEFLIYFQGNSAPDKSGLPSDRFSAERTGGSVSTLTIQRTQQEDSAVYLCASSLGRGYGTDTQYFGPGTRLTVL.

Ten or more counts support this clonotype. CDR3 DNA sequence: TGCGCCAGCAGCTTGGGACAGGCAAGCCTCGAGCAGTACTTC. Translated, it gives CASSLGQASLEQYF. V usage is TRBV5-1 and J usage is TRBJ2-7; D may be TRBD1 (6 bases). Germline V CDR1 and CDR2: SGHRS, YFSETQ. This CDR3 has 14 residues. V gave up 0 bases and J gave up 6 bases, with 13 bases separating them. Full variable domain (missing parts from reference TRBV5-1 and TRBJ2-7): KAGVTQTPRYLIKTRGQQVTLSCSPISGHRSVSWYQQTPGQGLQFLFEYFSETQRNKGNFPGRFSGRQFSNSRSEMNVSTLELGDSALYLCASSLGQASLEQYFGPGTRLTVT.